These 26 T cell receptor beta chains were sequenced from one sample in a study of beta chain features in type 1 diabetes. Since all of the isolated RNA was reverse transcribed, expressed TCRB transcripts were what got sequenced. Sequencing was performed with immunoSEQ multiplex PCR; in TCRdb, only in-frame clones are kept and a portion is missing. The data hold about 620,000 clones, with around 16% observed a single time. Sequenced input: naive CD4+ T cells from blood. The receptor set was obtained from a man aged 18 to 29 in good health.

CDR3: CASSFGGSSTDTQYF. The CDR3 DNA sequence: TGTGCCAGCAGTTTCGGGGGGAGCAGCACAGATACGCAGTATTTT. The chain has TRBV27 and TRBJ2-3, with 7 bases matching TRBD2. CDR3 length equals 15 residues. V shed 3 bases and J 0 bases; nucleotides not matched to a gene: 3. The germline V gene has CDR1 MNHEY and CDR2 SMNVEV (reference sequence).

The chain recombines TRBV6-5 with TRBJ1-5; maybe TRBD1 (6 bases). Trimming removed 0 bases from V and 6 bases from J, with 12 bases in between. CDR1 and CDR2 (germline): MNHEY, SVGAGI. The CDR3 totals 15 residues. CDR3 nucleotide sequence: TGTGCCAGCAGTTACTCCCCAGGGGCGGGTCAGCCCCAGCATTTT. This gives the protein CASSYSPGAGQPQHF.

This chain uses TRBV5-4 with TRBJ2-5, with D possibly TRBD1 on 7 matching bases. Germline V lookup: CDR1 SGHNT, CDR2 YYREEE (reference sequence). Deletions cut 0 bases from V and 1 base from J, with 10 bases between. CDR3 length: 15 residues. The CDR3 bases are TGTGCCAGCAGCTTGGCAGGGGGACTCCAAGAGACCCAGTACTTC. Translating it yields CASSLAGGLQETQYF.

Regarding this clone: The sample contains more than one DNA sequence encoding this CDR3. The V gene is TRBV20-1, the J gene TRBJ1-5; D ambiguous. The V end lost 1 base, the J end lost 7 bases, and 5 bases lay between the germline ends. Germline V lookup: CDR1 DFQATT, CDR2 SNEGSKA (reference sequence). The CDR3 loop spans 11 amino acids. CDR3 in amino acids: CSARAGQPQHF. CDR3 DNA sequence: TGCAGTGCTAGAGCGGGGCAGCCCCAGCATTTT.

To note about this clone: The same CDR3 is also encoded by other DNA sequences in this sample. The rearrangement links TRBV13 to TRBJ1-1; 7 nucleotides match TRBD1. The germline gives CDR1 PRHDT, CDR2 FYEKMQ (reference sequence). The CDR3 consists of 14 residues. The trim removed 2 bases at V and 1 base at J, leaving 1 base unmatched. The CDR3 DNA follows: TGTGCCAGCAGCTTACGACAGGGGAACACTGAAGCTTTCTTT. As protein: CASSLRQGNTEAFF.

This clone occurred a few times. This chain links TRBV28 with TRBJ1-1; the match to TRBD1 covers 7 bases. V gave up 5 bases and J gave up 2 bases; unmatched junction bases: 20. Germline CDR1 reads MDHEN; CDR2 reads SYDVKM. This CDR3 is 19 amino acids long. The CDR3 spells CASSLWSNRVRDSNTEAFF. CDR3 nucleotides: TGTGCCAGCAGTCTTTGGTCCAACCGCGTCCGGGACAGTAACACTGAAGCTTTCTTT.

This clone was counted between two and nine times. The sample contains more than one DNA sequence encoding this CDR3. The rearrangement links TRBV4-1 to TRBJ2-2; 9 bases are shared with TRBD1. Germline V gene sequence: CDR1 MGHRA, CDR2 YSYEKL. The CDR3 is 15 residues long. With V trimmed by 0 bases and J by 4 bases, 0 bases remained unmatched. The CDR3 sequence is CASSQEDRGTGELFF. The CDR3, as DNA: TGCGCCAGCAGCCAAGAGGACAGGGGCACCGGGGAGCTGTTTTTT.

The sample holds a few counts of this clone. The gene calls are TRBV18 and TRBJ2-1; D unresolved. Trimming shortened V by 3 bases and J by 7 bases, and 16 bases separated the two germline ends. The CDR3 totals 15 residues. Germline CDR1 reads KGHSH; CDR2 reads LQKENI. As DNA, the CDR3 is TGTGCCAGCTCACCCGACATCTTAGGTAGGAATGAGCAGTTCTTC. It codes for CASSPDILGRNEQFF.

The chain has TRBV5-1 and TRBJ1-6; D is undetermined. Between the trimmed V and J ends, which lost 0 bases and 1 base, there was a span of 8 bases. The germline V gene has CDR1 SGHRS and CDR2 YFSETQ. CDR3 length: 16 amino acids. The CDR3 reads CASSLGWGSYNSPLHF. The CDR3 nucleotides read TGCGCCAGCAGCTTGGGCTGGGGATCCTATAATTCACCCCTCCACTTT.

This clone occurred a few times. The genes are TRBV10-3 and TRBJ2-4; tentatively, D is TRBD2 (5 bases). The CDR3 loop spans 14 amino acids. CDR1 is ENHRY and CDR2 is SYGVKD in the germline V gene. Trimming shortened V by 5 bases and J by 6 bases, and 14 bases separated the two germline ends. CDR3 sequence (DNA): TGTGCCATCAGTTCCGGGTTACGGGGAAACATTCAGTACTTC. Its protein is CAISSGLRGNIQYF.

The rearrangement links TRBV25-1 to TRBJ2-2; D possibly matches TRBD1 or TRBD2 (5 bases each). This CDR3 has 17 residues. Germline V gene lookup returns CDR1 MGHDK and CDR2 SYGVNS. V was trimmed by 8 bases and J by 4 bases, leaving 23 bases between them. The CDR3 DNA follows: TGTGCCAGCGCGTCTTTAGGGGCGGGCCGCGGCACCGGGGAGCTGTTTTTT. Its protein product is CASASLGAGRGTGELFF.

V is TRBV6-5 and J is TRBJ1-2; maybe TRBD1 (5 bases). V was trimmed by 10 bases and J by 5 bases, leaving 23 bases between them. CDR1 is MNHEY and CDR2 is SVGAGI in the germline V gene. The CDR3 has 15 amino acids. The CDR3, as DNA: TGTGCCACCCAGTTATGGGGGTCAGCCGAATATGGCTACACCTTC. Translated: CATQLWGSAEYGYTF.

The V gene is TRBV7-3, the J gene TRBJ2-1; tentative D call: TRBD2 (6 bases). The CDR3 extends over 15 amino acids. Germline V gene sequence: CDR1 SGHTA, CDR2 FQGTGA. Trimming removed 3 bases at V and 0 bases at J, with 9 bases between. This CDR3 reads CASSFGSSSYNEQFF. The CDR3 nucleotides are TGTGCCAGCAGCTTCGGGAGTAGCTCCTACAATGAGCAGTTCTTC.

This chain joins TRBV7-2 and TRBJ2-3; D may be TRBD2 (5 bases). The CDR3 length is 15 residues. V was cut by 5 bases and J by 5 bases, with 17 bases left in between. Germline V gives CDR1 SGHTA, CDR2 FQGNSA. CDR3 sequence reads: CASSPEGSRGDTQYF. In DNA form, the CDR3 reads TGTGCCAGCAGCCCTGAAGGGAGCCGAGGAGATACGCAGTATTTT.

The chain joins TRBV7-2 to TRBJ2-3, with D possibly matching TRBD1 (6 bases). The CDR3 sequence is 15 residues long. The ends were cut back, 3 bases at V and 5 bases at J, with 15 bases in the middle. Germline V lookup: CDR1 SGHTA, CDR2 FQGNSA. The CDR3 here is CASSLPDSGRDTQYF. CDR3 sequence (DNA): TGTGCCAGCAGCTTGCCGGACAGTGGTCGAGATACGCAGTATTTT.

This chain links TRBV6-1 with TRBJ2-7; tentative D call: TRBD1 (6 bases). The germline V gene encodes CDR1 MNHNS and CDR2 SASEGT. This CDR3 region has 10 residues. The CDR3 DNA reads as TGTGCAACAGGGAGCTACGAGCAGTACTTC. It is translated as CATGSYEQYF.

The genes are TRBV5-1 and TRBJ1-2; unclear D gene. CDR1 and CDR2 from the germline V gene are SGHRS and YFSETQ. The CDR3 length is 16 residues. V lost 0 bases and J lost 6, with 18 bases in between. CDR3 in amino acids: CASSLEIQAKPHGYTF. For the CDR3, the DNA is TGCGCCAGCAGCTTGGAGATCCAGGCCAAACCCCATGGCTACACCTTC.

This clone was seen only a few times. This sequence joins TRBV25-1 and TRBJ2-2; D perhaps matches TRBD1 (5 bases). Trimming took 5 bases from V and 5 from J, leaving 6 bases between them. The length of the CDR3 is 12 residues. Per the germline V gene, CDR1 is MGHDK and CDR2 is SYGVNS. The CDR3 sequence is CASSKGTGELFF. The CDR3 DNA is TGTGCCAGCAGTAAGGGGACCGGGGAGCTGTTTTTT.

This clone was seen more than once but under ten times. The chain has TRBV5-4 and TRBJ2-2; possibly TRBD1 or TRBD2 for D (5 bases each). Trimming pared 0 bases from V and 2 bases from J, leaving 11 bases between. CDR1 and CDR2 from the germline V gene are SGHNT and YYREEE (reference sequence). The CDR3 is 16 residues long. CDR3 region: CASSLAGLFNTGELFF. CDR3 DNA sequence: TGTGCCAGCAGCTTGGCGGGGCTCTTTAACACCGGGGAGCTGTTTTTT.

The genes are TRBV6-5 and TRBJ2-5; D may be TRBD1 (5 bases). The assigned J gene may be wrong: the sequence end matches TRBJ2-7 better. Looked up from germline, CDR1 is MNHEY and CDR2 is SVGAGI. The length of the CDR3 is 13 residues. The CDR3 loop reads CASSSTGNYEQYF. The CDR3 region has the DNA TGTGCCAGCAGTAGTACAGGAAACTACGAGCAGTACTTC.

This chain links TRBV4-3 with TRBJ2-7, with 8 bases that match TRBD1. V lost 1 base, J lost 6 bases, and 11 bases stayed unmatched. This CDR3 is 16 amino acids long. Germline lookup yields CDR1 LGHNA and CDR2 YSLEER. CDR3 amino acids: CASSQAVQGARSEQYF. For the CDR3, the DNA is TGCGCCAGCAGCCAAGCAGTGCAGGGGGCGCGGAGCGAGCAGTACTTC.

This clone was found a few times. The chain links TRBV28 to TRBJ1-5, with D possibly matching TRBD1 (5 bases). CDR1 and CDR2 (germline): MDHEN, SYDVKM. V was cut by 4 bases and J by 2 bases, with 12 bases left in between. CDR3 length: 15 amino acids. In DNA, the CDR3 is TGTGCCAGCAGTTGGCAGGGCCCTGGCAATCAGCCCCAGCATTTT. It translates to CASSWQGPGNQPQHF.

The chain is built from TRBV6-5 and TRBJ2-3; the D gene is possibly TRBD2 (6 bases). Trimming shortened V by 3 bases and J by 4 bases, and 14 bases separated the two germline ends. CDR1 is MNHEY, CDR2 SVGAGI, per germline. The CDR3 totals 15 residues. The CDR3 spells CASSYRLARPDTQYF. CDR3 in DNA: TGTGCCAGCAGTTATCGGCTAGCGCGGCCAGATACGCAGTATTTT.

The table lists this clone with a few counts. CDR3 sequence reads: CASSAADYDSYEQYF. The CDR3 region has the DNA TGTGCCAGCAGTGCTGCTGACTACGACTCCTACGAGCAGTACTTC. The rearrangement uses TRBV6-5 and TRBJ2-7, with D maybe TRBD2 (5 bases). The germline V and J ends were trimmed by 5 bases and 0 bases, with 14 bases remaining between them. Germline CDR1 is MNHEY and CDR2 is SVGAGI. The CDR3 consists of 15 residues.

This clone was seen more than once but under ten times. This chain joins TRBV5-4 and TRBJ1-1; possible D gene TRBD1, 6 bases. Germline V gives CDR1 SGHNT, CDR2 YYREEE (reference sequence). The CDR3 totals 12 residues. V dropped 4 bases and J dropped 11 bases, with 15 bases sitting between them. The CDR3 DNA sequence: TGTGCCAGCAGCCAGGACAGTTTGCTCGCTTTCTTT. Protein sequence: CASSQDSLLAFF.

This clone came up a few times. The chain couples TRBV5-1 to TRBJ2-1, with a tentative D call TRBD1 (5 bases). Germline CDR1 reads SGHRS; CDR2 reads YFSETQ. The V end lost 0 bases, the J end lost 5 bases, and 9 bases lay between the germline ends. The CDR3 has 14 amino acids. The chain's CDR3 is CASSLVRGNNEQFF. CDR3 in DNA: TGCGCCAGCAGCTTGGTTAGGGGTAACAATGAGCAGTTCTTC.